Here is one T cell receptor (beta chain) with its context. Its specificity is not known. The junction does not match germline at one end; this may be a read error. This specimen comes from a study of tumor-infiltrating lymphocytes in primary liver carcinoma. Turning to the study itself: Tumors measured 4.2 to 10 cm and were stage T1-T3 N0M0.

Without any cell sorting, about 19-31 mg of bulk tissue yielded co-extracted RNA and DNA. With chronic HBV infection, the patients were also treatment-naive. TCR beta cDNA came from roughly 0.45 ug total RNA, primed with a constant-region primer. Slightly modified ARM-PCR, run as three nested multiplex PCR rounds, produced the TCR beta libraries. One entry per CDR3 protein results from TCRdb running MiXCR on the multiplex PCR reads. The table has 150,000 to 200,000 distinct CDR3 sequences, roughly 80% seen once; the top ten hold 15% to 20%. General study results and limits: Found in all five tumor regions were only about 7.5-25% of top clones. Tumor-adjacent and tumor-blood pairs overlapped less than tumor region pairs did.

This clonotype was sampled from a man aged 35 to 55 with primary liver carcinoma and hepatitis B virus infection. The sample taken for sequencing was tumor tissue from primary liver carcinoma.

The CDR3 loop is CAGTGTGGSGASVLTF. The CDR3 DNA sequence: TGTGCCGGTACCGGGACAGGGGGTTCTGGGGCCAGCGTCCTGACTTTC. The rearrangement uses TRBV6-1 and TRBJ2-6, with 11 bases that match TRBD1. The CDR3 is 16 residues long. Germline V lookup: CDR1 MNHNS, CDR2 SASEGT.